Listed here is a single TCR beta chain. Its antigen is still unknown. The sample originates from a study of graft-versus-host responses after intestinal transplantation. Looking at the study overall: Tacrolimus plus steroids were given to all recipients for 3 to 4 years, preceded by anti-thymocyte globulin induction.

CDR1 and CDR2 from the germline V gene are SGHVS and FNYEAQ. Trimming removed 5 bases from V and 2 bases from J, with 10 bases in between. The CDR3 is made up of 13 amino acids. Points from the study as a whole: Early HvG declines after transplant were associated with peak circulating GvH clone levels.

Generated by immunoSEQ multiplex PCR, the TCRdb table keeps only in-frame clones and is missing some. The table lists 120,000 or so clones, around 95% of them singletons. The rearrangement links TRBV7-6 to TRBJ2-7; D is unclear. The clonotype was recovered from a human donor who received an intestinal transplant. The material was unstimulated CD8+ T cells sorted from spleen or lymph node cells, obtained before intestinal transplant. The CDR3 DNA sequence: TGTGCCAGCAGCCCACGGAATGCCTACGAGCAGTACTTC. It specifies CASSPRNAYEQYF.